The TCR beta chain under discussion was sequenced for a study of monozygotic twins with inflammatory bowel disease. Findings of the study overall: Inverse Simpson values showed less TCRbeta diversity in IBD patients than in their healthy co-twins. Patient repertoires may carry noise from differing immunosuppressive treatments. Repertoire similarity matched across concordant and discordant twins, perhaps owing to limited power.

The germline V gene encodes CDR1 MDHEN and CDR2 SYDVKM. The CDR3 spans 15 residues. As concerns this clonotype: Its specificity is not known.

TCRdb re-called the 5' RACE reads and shows each CDR3 protein once, DNA omitted. The sample table sets out about 420,000 distinct CDR3 sequences. The authors drew 2.5 to 3 ml of blood from each donor. The V gene is TRBV28, the J gene TRBJ2-7; lacking DNA, the TRBD1 call made by TCRdb goes unchecked. This TCR was sampled from a human donor with ulcerative colitis or Crohn's disease, or a healthy co-twin of an affected twin (not recorded which). Specimen: blood. CDR3 region: CASSPLASPPVEQYF.